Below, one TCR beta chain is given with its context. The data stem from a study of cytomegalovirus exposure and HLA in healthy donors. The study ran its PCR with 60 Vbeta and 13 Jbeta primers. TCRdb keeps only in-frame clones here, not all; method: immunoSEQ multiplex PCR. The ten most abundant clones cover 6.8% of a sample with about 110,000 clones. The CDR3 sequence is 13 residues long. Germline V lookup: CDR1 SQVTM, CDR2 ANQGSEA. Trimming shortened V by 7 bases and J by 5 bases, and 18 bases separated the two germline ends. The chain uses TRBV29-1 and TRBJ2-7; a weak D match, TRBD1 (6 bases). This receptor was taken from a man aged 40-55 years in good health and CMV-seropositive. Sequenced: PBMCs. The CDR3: CSGGQSTVNEQYF. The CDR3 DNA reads TGCAGCGGGGGGCAATCCACGGTTAACGAGCAGTACTTC.